This T cell receptor (beta chain) emerged from a study of OX40 agonist ivuxolimab in advanced cancers. Study-wide findings and caveats: The study found that CD8+ T cells averaged more expanded clones than CD4+.

The repertoire was sequenced with immunoSEQ multiplex PCR; TCRdb's copy has only in-frame clones and lacks some. The table records 40,000 to 50,000 clones, about 90% of them present only once. From germline, CDR1 is SGHTA and CDR2 FQGNSA. The V and J ends lost 5 bases and 3 bases respectively, with 8 bases between them. This CDR3 region has 12 residues. About this clone: Its specificity is not known.

This specimen consisted of CD4+ or CD8+ T cells sorted from blood, obtained in a trial of the OX40 agonist ivuxolimab. This TCR was recovered from an adult with an advanced solid tumor such as melanoma, head and neck, liver or kidney cancer. The V and J genes are TRBV7-2 and TRBJ2-7; D not resolved. The CDR3 here is CASSIQYYEQYF. CDR3 nucleotides: TGTGCCAGCAGCATACAGTACTACGAGCAGTACTTC.